This TCR beta chain was profiled in a study of blood T cells in healthy people across ages. Study background: Every two T cells gave about one barcoded beta molecule via template switching.

Study-level results: TCR beta diversity tracked closely with naive T cell percentage.

Points on this clonotype: The antigen is unknown.

A second PCR of about 7 to 11 cycles used a sample-barcoded 5' primer and a J-beta primer mix. TCRdb reprocessed the 5' RACE reads via MiXCR and lists one record per CDR3 protein. The table lists about 900,000 distinct CDR3 sequences, 62% of them singletons. The origin of this receptor is a man under 40 in good health. The specimen sequenced was blood.

CDR3 sequence reads: CASSSRSGTPSTEAFF. Written as DNA, the CDR3 is TGTGCCAGCAGCAGCCGGTCCGGGACCCCGAGCACTGAAGCTTTCTTT. The chain links TRBV7-9 to TRBJ1-1; tentatively, D is TRBD1 (5 bases). The germline V and J ends were trimmed by 5 bases and 4 bases, with 20 bases remaining between them. Per germline, CDR1 SEHNR and CDR2 FQNEAQ (reference sequence). The length of the CDR3 is 16 residues.